The rows below give T cell receptor beta chains drawn from one sample of a study of shared clonotypes between healthy human individuals. Sequencing was performed with immunoSEQ multiplex PCR; in TCRdb, only in-frame clones are kept and a portion is missing. Of some 600,000 clones listed, roughly 96% are singletons. Sequenced input: naive CD8+ T cells sorted from blood. The receptors were sampled from a woman aged 25 to 45 in good health. The CDR3 runs from the conserved cysteine through the conserved F or W. Fields, in order: clone size, J gene, V gene, D gene, CDR3 protein, CDR3 DNA. A D gene is named only where the DNA matches it firmly. Rows may omit the clone size; those that give it use once, few, many or a size class.

>NA|TRBJ1-2|TRBV19|NA
CASRGGHGYTF
TGTGCCAGTAGAGGAGGGCACGGCTACACCTTC
>NA|TRBJ2-1|TRBV19|TRBD1
CASSLGHRGRMDDEQFF
TGTGCCAGTAGCCTAGGGCACAGGGGTAGGATGGATGATGAGCAGTTCTTC
>NA|TRBJ2-4|TRBV28|NA
CASSPRDIQYF
TGTGCCAGCAGTCCCCGGGACATTCAGTACTTC
>NA|TRBJ2-7|TRBV19|NA
CASSIGFGFRGYEQYF
TGTGCCAGTAGTATAGGTTTCGGTTTTAGGGGATACGAGCAGTACTTC
>NA|TRBJ1-2|TRBV4-1|TRBD1
CASSQGQGAGYGYTF
TGCGCCAGCAGCCAGGGACAGGGGGCCGGCTATGGCTACACCTTC
>NA|TRBJ2-1|TRBV7-6|NA
CASSLEVVSSYNEQFF
TGTGCCAGCAGCTTAGAGGTGGTGAGCTCCTACAATGAGCAGTTCTTC
>NA|TRBJ1-5|TRBV28|TRBD1
CASSYKDRGNQPQHF
TGTGCCAGCAGTTACAAAGACAGGGGCAATCAGCCCCAGCATTTT
>NA|TRBJ2-1|TRBV28|TRBD2
CASSLPASGDNEQFF
TGTGCCAGCAGTTTACCGGCTAGCGGGGACAATGAGCAGTTCTTC
>NA|TRBJ2-3|TRBV5-4|TRBD2
CASMAGGSDTQYF
TGTGCCAGCATGGCGGGAGGTTCAGATACGCAGTATTTT
>NA|TRBJ1-1|TRBV7-9|NA
CASSFPNRVEPEAFF
TGTGCCAGCAGCTTCCCAAACAGGGTGGAGCCTGAAGCTTTCTTT
>NA|TRBJ1-2|TRBV11-2|NA
CASSLGIGGYGYTF
TGTGCCAGCAGCTTAGGGATAGGGGGTTATGGCTACACCTTC
>NA|TRBJ1-2|TRBV25-1|NA
CASSALITGSYTF
TGTGCCAGCAGTGCCCTAATTACAGGAAGCTACACCTTC
>NA|TRBJ2-1|TRBV5-4|NA
CASSSQGVAGGEQFF
TGTGCCAGCAGCTCACAGGGAGTAGCGGGTGGGGAGCAGTTCTTC
>NA|TRBJ2-7|TRBV6-6|TRBD1
CASSRQGDSYEQYF
TGTGCCAGCAGCCGACAGGGGGACTCCTACGAGCAGTACTTC
>NA|TRBJ1-1|TRBV5-5|TRBD1
CASSPQGRPEAFF
TGTGCCAGCAGCCCACAGGGGCGGCCTGAAGCTTTCTTT
>NA|TRBJ1-4|TRBV7-9|NA
CASSPEGGGGTNEKLFF
TGTGCCAGCAGCCCAGAAGGAGGTGGGGGAACTAATGAAAAACTGTTTTTT
>NA|TRBJ2-7|TRBV2|TRBD2
CASSGDYLTYEQYF
TGTGCCAGCAGTGGGGACTACCTAACCTACGAGCAGTACTTC
>NA|TRBJ2-7|TRBV7-8|TRBD2
CASSLDLGSYGYRLGRGYEQYF
TGTGCCAGCAGCTTAGATCTAGGGTCCTACGGGTACCGGCTCGGGAGGGGGTACGAGCAGTACTTC
>NA|TRBJ2-7|TRBV29-1|TRBD2
CSAVVTSGNLLVEQYF
TGCAGCGCCGTAGTTACTAGCGGGAATCTCTTAGTCGAGCAGTACTTC
>once|TRBJ1-3|TRBV5-1|NA
CASSPVVVMGRSSSGNTIYF
TGCGCCAGCAGCCCGGTGGTCGTTATGGGACGGAGTTCCTCTGGAAACACCATATATTTT
>NA|TRBJ1-1|TRBV28|NA
CASSLGGNTEAFF
TGTGCCAGCAGTTTAGGGGGAAACACTGAAGCTTTCTTT
>once|TRBJ1-2|TRBV10-3|NA
CAISEEAGQSDGYTF
TGTGCCATCAGTGAGGAGGCGGGGCAAAGTGATGGCTACACCTTC
>NA|TRBJ2-1|TRBV5-6|NA
CASSFGNEQFF
TGTGCCAGCAGCTTTGGGAATGAGCAGTTCTTC
>NA|TRBJ2-3|TRBV5-4|NA
CASSLIAGSTDTQYF
TGTGCCAGCAGCCTAATTGCGGGTAGCACAGATACGCAGTATTTT
>NA|TRBJ2-7|TRBV7-8|TRBD2
CASRITGTSYSYEQYF
TGTGCCAGCAGAATTACCGGGACTAGCTACTCCTACGAGCAGTACTTC
>few|TRBJ2-2|TRBV30|TRBD2
CAWSTLREANTGELFF
TGTGCCTGGAGTACGTTGCGGGAGGCTAACACCGGGGAGCTGTTTTTT
>NA|TRBJ2-5|TRBV10-2|NA
CASSMGGGYQETQYF
TGCGCCAGCAGTATGGGTGGGGGGTACCAAGAGACCCAGTACTTC
>NA|TRBJ2-7|TRBV28|TRBD2
CASSFLASGSYEQYF
TGTGCCAGCAGTTTTCTTGCTAGCGGGAGCTACGAGCAGTACTTC